The source of this T cell receptor beta chain is a study of OX40 agonist ivuxolimab in advanced cancers. Looking at the study overall: Among those treated, three patients had partial responses, one with hepatocellular carcinoma and two with cutaneous melanoma. General study results and limits: Also showing low normalized T-cell clonal expansion were some of the nonresponders. Which antigen the expanded peripheral T cells recognized is unknown.

TCRdb's table, derived via immunoSEQ multiplex PCR, lists solely in-frame clones and lacks some. The sample consists of 35,000 to 40,000 clones, around 82% of them appearing once. Trimming removed 7 bases at V and 1 base at J, with 16 bases between. This CDR3 comprises 15 residues. Germline V lookup: CDR1 MNHNY, CDR2 SVGAGI (reference sequence). A word on this clone: What it binds is unknown.

The sequence was collected from an adult with an advanced solid tumor such as melanoma, head and neck, liver or kidney cancer. The chain uses TRBV6-6 and TRBJ2-5, with D perhaps TRBD2 (6 bases). The input for sequencing was CD4+ or CD8+ T cells sorted from blood, taken in a trial of the OX40 agonist ivuxolimab. In DNA, the CDR3 is TGTGCCAGCACTCCCCCGCTAGCGCCCCAAGAGACCCAGTACTTC. Its translation: CASTPPLAPQETQYF.